The source of this TCR beta chain is a study of control samples from healthy donors and cancer patients. The CDR3 consists of 14 residues. The V end lost 6 bases, the J end lost 1 base, and 11 bases lay between the germline ends. From germline, CDR1 is MNHEY and CDR2 SVGAGI. The method was immunoSEQ multiplex PCR; TCRdb's version includes in-frame clones alone and lacks a portion of them. The repertoire includes about 140,000 clones, around 86% of them detected once, and about 4.9% sits in the top ten. The receptor comes from a man in his thirties or forties in good health. The sample comprised blood. The V call is TRBV6-5, the J call TRBJ2-3; perhaps D is TRBD1 or TRBD2 (5 bases each). CDR3 nucleotides: TGTGCCAGCAGAAATCCGGGGCGCACAGATACGCAGTATTTT. Translation: CASRNPGRTDTQYF.